Below are 30 T cell receptor beta chains sequenced from a single sample in a study of shared clonotypes between healthy human individuals. The method was immunoSEQ multiplex PCR; TCRdb's version includes in-frame clones alone and lacks a portion of them. The sample lists 550,000 to 800,000 clones; around two thirds were seen once. Sequenced sample: memory CD4+ T cells sorted from blood. Subset: CD45RA-negative fraction. The receptors derive from a woman in her thirties in good health.

This clone was detected a few times. The genes are TRBV7-8 and TRBJ2-1; TRBD1 matches 9 bases. The germline V gene encodes CDR1 SGHVS and CDR2 FQNEAQ. The CDR3 covers 15 residues. J gave up 6 bases and V 1 base, and 4 bases lay outside the gene matches. The CDR3 bases are TGTGCCAGCAGCTTAGGGACAGGGGTAGCCAATGAGCAGTTCTTC. This gives the protein CASSLGTGVANEQFF. The whole variable domain, remainder taken from reference TRBV7-8 and TRBJ2-1, is GAGVSQSPRYKVAKRGQDVALRCDPISGHVSLFWYQQALGQGPEFLTYFQNEAQLDKSGLPSDRFFAERPEGSVSTLKIQRTQQEDSAVYLCASSLGTGVANEQFFGPGTRLTVL.

The chain couples TRBV2 to TRBJ1-5; D remains unclear. Trimming removed 6 bases from V and 7 bases from J, with 13 bases in between. The CDR3 sequence is 13 residues long. Germline V lookup: CDR1 SNHLY, CDR2 FYNNEI. The CDR3 loop is CASRPTGIQPQHF. In nucleotides, the CDR3 is TGTGCCAGCAGACCAACGGGTATCCAGCCCCAGCATTTT.

This chain uses TRBV5-4 with TRBJ2-2, with D tentatively TRBD2 (7 bases). Trimming removed 4 bases at V and 1 base at J, with 20 bases between. The CDR3 is 18 amino acids. In germline, CDR1 is SGHNT, CDR2 YYREEE (reference sequence). The CDR3 coding sequence is TGTGCCAGCAGCCAGCCGCCCGGGGGGCGAGGGAACACCGGGGAGCTGTTTTTT. Translated: CASSQPPGGRGNTGELFF.

The CDR3 protein is CASSSLRTGGGYTF. In DNA form, the CDR3 reads TGTGCCAGCAGCTCTCTAAGGACAGGTGGTGGCTACACCTTC. This chain uses TRBV7-2 with TRBJ1-2; 7 bases are shared with TRBD1. J lost 7 bases, V lost 4 bases, and 9 bases had no gene match. CDR3 length: 14 amino acids. The V gene's germline CDR1 is SGHTA and CDR2 FQGNSA.

The V gene is TRBV5-1, the J gene TRBJ2-3; TRBD2 aligns across 11 bases. With 4 bases clipped from V and 0 bases from J, the junction kept 7 bases outside the gene matches. There are 17 residues in the CDR3. Looked up from germline, CDR1 is SGHRS and CDR2 is YFSETQ. CDR3 protein: CASSIPGTSGSTDTQYF. CDR3 DNA: TGCGCCAGCAGCATCCCCGGGACTAGCGGCAGCACAGATACGCAGTATTTT.

V usage is TRBV6-1 and J usage is TRBJ2-6, with D maybe TRBD1 (5 bases). Trimming cost V 6 bases and J 4 bases, with 13 bases left between them. Looked up from germline, CDR1 is MNHNS and CDR2 is SASEGT. CDR3 length: 15 residues. The CDR3 DNA reads TGTGCCAGCAGCCCACAAGGGGTAGGGGCCAACGTCCTGACTTTC. Protein: CASSPQGVGANVLTF.

The CDR3 here is CASSMDRKAEAFF. The CDR3 DNA reads as TGTGCCAGCAGCATGGACAGGAAGGCTGAAGCTTTCTTT. The J gene is TRBJ1-1, the V gene TRBV5-5; 7 bases fit TRBD1. V gave up 4 bases and J gave up 6 bases; unmatched junction bases: 6. Germline CDR1 and CDR2: SGHKS and YYEKEE (reference sequence). The CDR3 sequence is 13 residues long.

This clone was seen a few times. The CDR3 loop is CSVGDSNQPQHF. In DNA, the CDR3 is TGCAGCGTCGGGGACAGCAATCAGCCCCAGCATTTT. The rearrangement links TRBV29-1 to TRBJ1-5, with a weak D call TRBD1 (5 bases). V was trimmed by 6 bases and J by 1 base, leaving 7 bases between them. Germline V gene lookup returns CDR1 SQVTM and CDR2 ANQGSEA. This CDR3 contains 12 residues.

V and J are TRBV28 and TRBJ2-1, with 8 bases matching TRBD2. The CDR3 is 14 residues long. The ends lost 6 bases at V and 15 bases at J; junction bases unmatched: 16. Germline lookup yields CDR1 MDHEN and CDR2 SYDVKM. This CDR3 reads CASSNYLLAGRLFF. The CDR3 DNA reads as TGTGCCAGCAGCAATTACCTCCTAGCGGGTCGGCTGTTCTTC.

The chain is built from TRBV5-6 and TRBJ2-7; D remains ambiguous. CDR3 length: 12 amino acids. CDR1 is SGHDT and CDR2 is YYEEEE in the germline V gene. Trimming left V 4 bases short and J 1 base short, with 6 bases between. The CDR3 reads CASSIRSYEQYF. CDR3 in DNA: TGTGCCAGCAGCATCAGATCCTACGAGCAGTACTTC.

The CDR3 here is CASSQETGLFSTEAFF. The CDR3 DNA follows: TGCGCCAGCAGCCAAGAAACAGGGCTGTTTTCCACTGAAGCTTTCTTT. The gene calls are TRBV4-1 and TRBJ1-1; maybe TRBD1 (6 bases). V was trimmed by 0 bases and J by 4 bases, leaving 15 bases between them. The CDR3 contains 16 residues. Per germline, CDR1 MGHRA and CDR2 YSYEKL.

Details on this clone: In the same sample, other DNA sequences code for this CDR3. V gene TRBV5-1 combines with J gene TRBJ2-5; maybe TRBD2 (6 bases). CDR1 is SGHRS, CDR2 YFSETQ, per germline. The CDR3 has 14 residues. V was shortened by 0 bases and J by 1 base, with 7 bases between the two germline ends. In DNA form, the CDR3 reads TGCGCCAGCAGCTTGGGCGGGACCCAAGAGACCCAGTACTTC. Translating gives CASSLGGTQETQYF.

The chain uses TRBV14 and TRBJ2-7, with 13 bases lining up with TRBD2. CDR3 length equals 16 residues. CDR1 SGHDN and CDR2 FVKESK come from the germline V gene. Trimming at V came to 4 bases and at J to 3 bases, leaving 6 bases not matched to a gene. The DNA for the CDR3 is TGTGCCAGCAGCCCTCCCGGACTAGCGGGAGTCTACGAGCAGTACTTC. Amino acid sequence: CASSPPGLAGVYEQYF.

The sample holds one count of this clone. V and J are TRBV5-1 and TRBJ2-3, with TRBD2 matching over 13 bases. The CDR3 runs to 17 residues. The germline gives CDR1 SGHRS, CDR2 YFSETQ. Losses at the gene ends were 4 bases for V and 6 bases for J; bases not matched to a gene: 11. For the CDR3, the DNA is TGCGCCAGCAGCCTCGGACTAGCGGGAGTCAATGGGGATACGCAGTATTTT. It encodes CASSLGLAGVNGDTQYF.

CDR3 DNA sequence: TGCGCCAGCAGCTTGTGGCCTGAGGAAGGCGAGCAGTACTTC. Amino acid sequence: CASSLWPEEGEQYF. V is TRBV5-1 and J is TRBJ2-7, with D uncertain. V shed 1 base and J shed 6 bases, with 14 bases lying between them. The CDR3 extends over 14 amino acids. Germline V gives CDR1 SGHRS, CDR2 YFSETQ.

The V and J genes are TRBV7-6 and TRBJ1-4, with 8 bases lining up with TRBD1. Per the germline V gene, CDR1 is SGHVS and CDR2 is FNYEAQ. After removal of 4 bases from V and 7 bases from J, the junction contained 8 bases not matched to a gene. The CDR3 runs 15 residues. CDR3 nucleotide sequence: TGTGCCAGCAGCTATTCCGGGACAGGCGGTGAAAAACTGTTTTTT. It specifies CASSYSGTGGEKLFF. Using reference TRBV7-6 and TRBJ1-4 for the parts outside the CDR3, the full variable domain is GAGVSQSPRYKVTKRGQDVALRCDPISGHVSLYWYRQALGQGPEFLTYFNYEAQQDKSGLPNDRFSAERPEGSISTLTIQRTEQRDSAMYRCASSYSGTGGEKLFFGSGTQLSVL.

The chain employs TRBV10-3 and TRBJ1-1; 7 bases align to TRBD1. The V gene's germline CDR1 is ENHRY and CDR2 SYGVKD. V gave up 6 bases and J gave up 3 bases; unmatched junction bases: 7. The CDR3 covers 14 residues. The CDR3 here is CAISPGQWDTEAFF. The CDR3, as DNA: TGTGCCATCAGCCCGGGACAGTGGGACACTGAAGCTTTCTTT.

The count of this clone is one. The V call is TRBV6-6, the J call TRBJ1-1; D possibly corresponds to TRBD1 (5 bases). Germline loops: CDR1 MNHNY, CDR2 SVGAGI (reference sequence). CDR3 length: 14 residues. V shed 6 bases and J shed 7 bases, with 18 bases lying between them. The chain's CDR3 is CASSPVQGFGEAFF. CDR3 DNA: TGTGCCAGCAGCCCCGTTCAGGGCTTTGGTGAAGCTTTCTTT.

In its sample, this clone was seen once. The chain is built from TRBV9 and TRBJ2-3; the match to TRBD1 covers 9 bases. The CDR3 totals 14 residues. The germline gives CDR1 SGDLS, CDR2 YYNGEE. V was clipped by 4 bases and J by 6 bases; unmatched bases: 6. The DNA for the CDR3 is TGTGCCAGCAGCAAGGGACAGGGATTGGATACGCAGTATTTT. It specifies CASSKGQGLDTQYF.

This chain joins TRBV7-7 and TRBJ2-2; the D gene is possibly TRBD2 (6 bases). Germline assignment: CDR1 SSHAT and CDR2 FNYEAQ (reference sequence). CDR3 length: 16 amino acids. The germline V and J ends were trimmed by 2 bases and 1 base, with 11 bases remaining between them. CDR3 sequence (DNA): TGTGCCAGCAGCTTAAGGCGGGGAATGAACACCGGGGAGCTGTTTTTT. Protein sequence: CASSLRRGMNTGELFF.

This sequence joins TRBV7-9 and TRBJ2-7; 10 bases are shared with TRBD1. The CDR3 totals 16 residues. Germline trimming cut 4 bases from V and 4 bases from J; bases unmatched to any gene: 10. Germline assignment: CDR1 SEHNR and CDR2 FQNEAQ (reference sequence). The CDR3 region has the DNA TGTGCCAGCAGCTATCGGGACAGGGGAGGGGTATACGAGCAGTACTTC. Translation gives CASSYRDRGGVYEQYF. Full variable domain (outside the CDR3, taken from reference TRBV7-9 and TRBJ2-7): DTGVSQNPRHKITKRGQNVTFRCDPISEHNRLYWYRQTLGQGPEFLTYFQNEAQLEKSRLLSDRFSAERPKGSFSTLEIQRTEQGDSAMYLCASSYRDRGGVYEQYFGPGTRLTVT.

The chain is built from TRBV10-3 and TRBJ2-1, with a possible D match to TRBD2 (5 bases). Trimming left V 0 bases short and J 4 bases short, with 19 bases between. The CDR3 extends over 18 amino acids. Germline lookup yields CDR1 ENHRY and CDR2 SYGVKD. The CDR3 is CAISESITPGREYNEQFF. CDR3 DNA: TGTGCCATCAGTGAGTCGATAACACCGGGGAGAGAATACAATGAGCAGTTCTTC.

The chain combines TRBV11-2 with TRBJ2-7, with 11 nucleotides matching TRBD2. Trimming cost V 3 bases and J 2 bases; bases outside gene matches: 9. Germline V gene lookup returns CDR1 SGHAT and CDR2 FQNNGV. The CDR3 loop spans 17 amino acids. The CDR3 coding sequence is TGTGCCAGCAGCTTCGAGTCTCTAGCGGGAGGACCCTACGAGCAGTACTTC. It translates to CASSFESLAGGPYEQYF.

The V gene is TRBV5-4, the J gene TRBJ1-1, with D possibly matching TRBD1 (5 bases). V was clipped by 0 bases and J by 0 bases, with 12 bases between them. The germline V gene encodes CDR1 SGHNT and CDR2 YYREEE (reference sequence). This CDR3 has 16 residues. The CDR3: CASSLGSGSLNTEAFF. CDR3 nucleotide sequence: TGTGCCAGCAGCTTGGGGTCAGGGAGTTTGAACACTGAAGCTTTCTTT.

The chain has TRBV4-1 and TRBJ2-2, with TRBD2 matching over 8 bases. The germline gives CDR1 MGHRA, CDR2 YSYEKL. This CDR3 contains 14 residues. The J segment lost 3 bases and the V segment lost 4 bases, leaving 1 base of the junction unmatched. CDR3 region: CASSPGGDTGELFF. The CDR3, as DNA: TGCGCCAGCAGCCCCGGGGGGGACACCGGGGAGCTGTTTTTT.

This sequence joins TRBV30 and TRBJ2-2; 10 nucleotides line up with TRBD1. Germline CDR1 GTSNPN, CDR2 SVGIG (reference sequence). J was trimmed by 4 bases and V by 2 bases; bases with no gene match: 7. CDR3 length: 16 amino acids. The CDR3 reads CAWSRPGQGFTGELFF. DNA for the CDR3: TGTGCCTGGAGTCGCCCGGGACAGGGGTTCACCGGGGAGCTGTTTTTT.

The chain is built from TRBV5-4 and TRBJ2-5; TRBD2 aligns across 7 bases. Germline V CDR1 and CDR2: SGHNT, YYREEE (reference sequence). V was pared by 4 bases and J by 4 bases, with 7 bases of the junction left unmatched. This CDR3 comprises 14 residues. CDR3 amino acids: CASSPGREGETQYF. The CDR3 nucleotides are TGTGCCAGCAGCCCGGGTAGGGAGGGAGAGACCCAGTACTTC.

This chain uses TRBV7-9 with TRBJ1-2, with TRBD1 matching over 10 bases. This CDR3 spans 16 amino acids. Germline CDR1 and CDR2: SEHNR and FQNEAQ (reference sequence). The trim removed 0 bases at V and 4 bases at J, leaving 5 bases unmatched. The CDR3 here is CASSLAGTGVGYGYTF. In DNA, the CDR3 is TGTGCCAGCAGCTTAGCCGGGACAGGGGTCGGCTATGGCTACACCTTC. The entire variable domain, with the rest obtained from reference TRBV7-9 and TRBJ1-2, is as follows: DTGVSQNPRHKITKRGQNVTFRCDPISEHNRLYWYRQTLGQGPEFLTYFQNEAQLEKSRLLSDRFSAERPKGSFSTLEIQRTEQGDSAMYLCASSLAGTGVGYGYTFGSGTRLTVV.

The V and J genes are TRBV5-1 and TRBJ2-7, with 9 bases that match TRBD2. CDR3 length: 14 residues. In germline, CDR1 is SGHRS, CDR2 YFSETQ. Trimming cost V 0 bases and J 7 bases; bases outside gene matches: 5. DNA for the CDR3: TGCGCCAGCAGCTTGGTGCGGGAGGGGCGAGAGCAGTACTTC. Its translation is CASSLVREGREQYF.

The rearrangement links TRBV6-5 to TRBJ2-5; 7 nucleotides match TRBD2. From germline, CDR1 is MNHEY and CDR2 SVGAGI. J gave up 5 bases and V 6 bases, and 6 bases lay outside the gene matches. CDR3 length: 13 residues. CDR3 sequence: CASRGLYSETQYF. The CDR3, as DNA: TGTGCCAGCAGGGGACTATACTCGGAGACCCAGTACTTC.